Listed below are T cell receptor beta chains from one sample, sequenced in a study of metastatic and nonmetastatic thyroid tumors. TCRdb re-called the PCR reads with MiXCR. The sample lists over 25,000 clones, over 15% occurring once. The sample taken for sequencing was blood. All receptors come from a female donor with papillary thyroid cancer or a benign thyroid nodule (not recorded which). Some clones in this sample may be carry-over from other donors' samples. CDR3s include the opening cysteine and the closing phenylalanine or tryptophan. The order of the fields is D gene, J gene, CDR3 length, clone size, V gene, CDR3 DNA, CDR3 protein. The D gene is left open where the match is weak. A row's size may be missing; if present it is once, few, many or a size class.

d_gene: -
j_gene: TRBJ2-3
len: 16
abundance: many
v_gene: TRBV11-1
CDR3nt: TGTGCCAGCAGCTCGTTAGCGGAACTGGGCACAGATACGCAGTATTTT
CDR3aa: CASSSLAELGTDTQYF

d_gene: TRBD1
j_gene: TRBJ2-5
len: 15
abundance: many
v_gene: TRBV6-1
CDR3nt: TGTGCCAGCAGTGGAGGGACAGAGAGGGGAGAGACCCAGTACTTC
CDR3aa: CASSGGTERGETQYF

d_gene: -
j_gene: TRBJ2-1
len: 13
abundance: many
v_gene: TRBV18
CDR3nt: TGTGCCAGCTCACCTACGGAGGCGGATGAGCAGTTCTTC
CDR3aa: CASSPTEADEQFF

d_gene: -
j_gene: TRBJ2-7
len: 11
abundance: few
v_gene: TRBV6-1
CDR3nt: TGTGCCAGCAGGGCCTTATACGAGCAGTACTTC
CDR3aa: CASRALYEQYF

d_gene: -
j_gene: TRBJ2-3
len: 13
abundance: few
v_gene: TRBV6-1
CDR3nt: TGTGCCAGCAGTGCCTATCGCACAGATACGCAGTATTTT
CDR3aa: CASSAYRTDTQYF

d_gene: -
j_gene: TRBJ2-7
len: 13
abundance: many
v_gene: TRBV5-1
CDR3nt: TGCGCCAGCAGCTTGGCTCCCCGCTACGAGCAGTACTTC
CDR3aa: CASSLAPRYEQYF

d_gene: -
j_gene: TRBJ1-5
len: 13
abundance: many
v_gene: TRBV12-3/TRBV12-4
CDR3nt: TGTGCCAGCAGTTTAGATCGGGTACAGCCCCAGCATTTT
CDR3aa: CASSLDRVQPQHF

d_gene: TRBD1
j_gene: TRBJ2-7
len: 13
abundance: -
v_gene: TRBV18
CDR3nt: TGTGCCAGCTCGGCTGACAGGGGCGGGGAGCAGTACTTC
CDR3aa: CASSADRGGEQYF

d_gene: -
j_gene: TRBJ2-7
len: 16
abundance: -
v_gene: TRBV10-3
CDR3nt: TGTGCCATCAGTGAGTCAGAGGGCAGATCTTCCTACGAGCAGTACTTC
CDR3aa: CAISESEGRSSYEQYF

d_gene: -
j_gene: TRBJ1-1
len: 12
abundance: many
v_gene: TRBV28
CDR3nt: TGTGCCAGCAGGACCGGGGAGACTGAAGCTTTCTTT
CDR3aa: CASRTGETEAFF

d_gene: TRBD1
j_gene: TRBJ2-1
len: 14
abundance: many
v_gene: TRBV7-6
CDR3nt: TGTGCCAGCAGCCCTACAGGACAGGGTGATGAGCAGTTCTTC
CDR3aa: CASSPTGQGDEQFF

d_gene: TRBD1
j_gene: TRBJ2-1
len: 17
abundance: many
v_gene: TRBV11-2
CDR3nt: TGTGCCAGCAGCTGGCGTGGGCAGGGGGCTCTCGACAATGAGCAGTTCTTC
CDR3aa: CASSWRGQGALDNEQFF

d_gene: -
j_gene: TRBJ1-1
len: 15
abundance: few
v_gene: TRBV12-3/TRBV12-4
CDR3nt: TGTGCAAGCAGTTTGAGAGGTCCACGGAACACTGAAGCTTTCTTT
CDR3aa: CASSLRGPRNTEAFF

d_gene: -
j_gene: TRBJ2-7
len: 12
abundance: many
v_gene: TRBV10-2
CDR3nt: TGCGCCAGCAGTTATTCAGGGACAGAGCAGTACTTC
CDR3aa: CASSYSGTEQYF

d_gene: -
j_gene: TRBJ1-1
len: 11
abundance: many
v_gene: TRBV6-1
CDR3nt: TGTGCCAGCATCAAGAGGGGTGAAGCTTTCTTT
CDR3aa: CASIKRGEAFF

d_gene: -
j_gene: TRBJ1-2
len: 15
abundance: many
v_gene: TRBV10-3
CDR3nt: TGTGCCATCAGTGAGGAGGGGGGCACGGTCTATGGCTACACCTTC
CDR3aa: CAISEEGGTVYGYTF

d_gene: TRBD1
j_gene: TRBJ1-5
len: 14
abundance: many
v_gene: TRBV27
CDR3nt: TGTGCCAGCAGCCTGACAGGGGAAAGTCAGCCCCAGCATTTT
CDR3aa: CASSLTGESQPQHF

d_gene: -
j_gene: TRBJ2-3
len: 14
abundance: many
v_gene: TRBV2
CDR3nt: TGTGCCAGCAAAGGCAGACTGTACACAGATACGCAGTATTTT
CDR3aa: CASKGRLYTDTQYF

d_gene: TRBD1
j_gene: TRBJ2-1
len: 16
abundance: -
v_gene: TRBV11-1
CDR3nt: TGTGCCAGCAGACCTGACAGGGAAGGGGCCTACAATGAGCAGTTCTTC
CDR3aa: CASRPDREGAYNEQFF

d_gene: -
j_gene: TRBJ2-7
len: 14
abundance: many
v_gene: TRBV6-1
CDR3nt: TGTGCCAGCAGCCTCGATAGTGAGGGCCACGAGCAGTACTTC
CDR3aa: CASSLDSEGHEQYF

d_gene: -
j_gene: TRBJ1-2
len: 11
abundance: -
v_gene: TRBV6-1
CDR3nt: TGTGCCAGCAGTGAGACCCGAGGCTACACCTTC
CDR3aa: CASSETRGYTF

d_gene: -
j_gene: TRBJ2-4
len: 12
abundance: many
v_gene: TRBV20-1
CDR3nt: TGCAGTGCCTCGCCGGTTAAAAACATTCAGTACTTC
CDR3aa: CSASPVKNIQYF